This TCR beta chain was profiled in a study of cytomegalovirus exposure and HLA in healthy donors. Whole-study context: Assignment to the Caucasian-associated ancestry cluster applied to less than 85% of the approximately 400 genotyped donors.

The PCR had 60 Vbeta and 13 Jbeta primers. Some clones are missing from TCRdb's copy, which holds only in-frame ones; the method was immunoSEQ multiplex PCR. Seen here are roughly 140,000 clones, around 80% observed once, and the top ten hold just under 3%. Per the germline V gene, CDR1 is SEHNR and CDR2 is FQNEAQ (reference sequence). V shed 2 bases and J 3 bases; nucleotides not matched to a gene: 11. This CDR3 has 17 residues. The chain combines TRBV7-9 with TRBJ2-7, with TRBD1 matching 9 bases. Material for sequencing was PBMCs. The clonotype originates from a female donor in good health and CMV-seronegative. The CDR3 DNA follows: TGTGCCAGCAGCTTAACGTTGGGGACAGGGCCCTTCTACGAGCAGTACTTC. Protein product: CASSLTLGTGPFYEQYF.